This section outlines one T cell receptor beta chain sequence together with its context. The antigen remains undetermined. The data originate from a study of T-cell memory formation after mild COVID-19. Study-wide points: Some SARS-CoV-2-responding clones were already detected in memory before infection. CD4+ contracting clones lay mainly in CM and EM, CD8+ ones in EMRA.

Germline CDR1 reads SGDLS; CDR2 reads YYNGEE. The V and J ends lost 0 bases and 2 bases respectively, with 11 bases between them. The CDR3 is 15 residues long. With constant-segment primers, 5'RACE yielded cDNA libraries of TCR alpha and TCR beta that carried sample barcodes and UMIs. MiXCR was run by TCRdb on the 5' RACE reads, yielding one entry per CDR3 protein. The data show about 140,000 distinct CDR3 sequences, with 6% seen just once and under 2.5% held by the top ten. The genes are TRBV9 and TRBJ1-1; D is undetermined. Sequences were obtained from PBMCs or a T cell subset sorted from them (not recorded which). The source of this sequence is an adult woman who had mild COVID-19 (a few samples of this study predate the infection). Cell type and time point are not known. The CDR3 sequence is CASSVVKGGNTEAFF. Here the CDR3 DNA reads TGTGCCAGCAGCGTAGTGAAGGGAGGCAACACTGAAGCTTTCTTT. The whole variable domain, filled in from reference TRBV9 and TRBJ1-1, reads DSGVTQTPKHLITATGQRVTLRCSPRSGDLSVYWYQQSLDQGLQFLIQYYNGEERAKGNILERFSAQQFPDLHSELNLSSLELGDSALYFCASSVVKGGNTEAFFGQGTRLTVV.